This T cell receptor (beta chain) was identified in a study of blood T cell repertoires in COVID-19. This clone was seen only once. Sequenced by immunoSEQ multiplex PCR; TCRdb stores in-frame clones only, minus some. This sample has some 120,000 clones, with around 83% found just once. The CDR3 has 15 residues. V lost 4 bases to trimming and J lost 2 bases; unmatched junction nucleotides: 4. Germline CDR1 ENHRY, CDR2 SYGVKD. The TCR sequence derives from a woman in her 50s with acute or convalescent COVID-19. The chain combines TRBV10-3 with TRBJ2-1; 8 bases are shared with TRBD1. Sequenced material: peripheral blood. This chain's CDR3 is CAISATGATYNEQFF. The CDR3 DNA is TGTGCCATCAGTGCGACAGGGGCGACCTACAATGAGCAGTTCTTC.